This T cell receptor beta chain was profiled in a study of CD8+CD57+ T cells in acquired aplastic anemia. Study-level information: The average for DNA from sorted CD4+ and CD8+ cells was 3 to 3.5 ug. Study findings and constraints: Patients and controls turned out to have approximately 29 CD8+ CDR3 sequences in common.

Sequencing involved patients with CD8+CD57+ cell expansion previously shown by flow cytometry. Every one of the patients had aplastic anemia (severe, acquired). Patients were therapy-naive when their blood was sampled. The CDR3 covers 16 residues. Trimming stripped 5 bases from V and 6 bases from J, with 22 bases between. Germline CDR1 and CDR2: SGHAT and FQDESV (reference sequence). Comments on this clonotype: Its antigen is not known.

CDR3 and TCR beta VDJ profiling relied on a genomic DNA template. In TCRdb, the reads were re-called with MiXCR into one record per CDR3 protein. The top ten clones hold about 1% of a sample with about 180,000 distinct CDR3 sequences, 45% to 55% of them seen once. The source of this sequence is a human donor with aplastic anemia. The V and J genes are TRBV11-1 and TRBJ1-1, with TRBD1 as a possible D gene (6 bases). Sample: sorted CD4+, CD8+, or CD8+CD57+ T cells (not recorded which) from PBMCs. The CDR3 sequence is CASSPGISGGHAEAFF. CDR3 coding DNA: TGTGCCAGCAGCCCCGGCATTTCCGGGGGGCACGCTGAAGCTTTCTTT. The whole variable domain, filled in from reference TRBV11-1 and TRBJ1-1, reads EAEVAQSPRYKITEKSQAVAFWCDPISGHATLYWYRQILGQGPELLVQFQDESVVDDSQLPKDRFSAERLKGVDSTLKIQPAELGDSAMYLCASSPGISGGHAEAFFGQGTRLTVV.